The present T cell receptor (beta chain) was sequenced within a study of shared clonotypes between healthy human individuals. Assay used: immunoSEQ multiplex PCR; TCRdb lists only in-frame clones, some missing. The table records about 2 million clones, roughly 96% of them present only once. As regards this clone: The sample carries other DNA sequences with the same CDR3.

The CDR3 runs to 14 residues. Germline values: CDR1 SGHRS, CDR2 YFSETQ. J gave up 4 bases and V 4 bases, and 5 bases lay outside the gene matches. The sample consisted of naive CD4+ T cells sorted from blood. Sample subset: CD45RA+ positively selected. The TCR was taken from a man aged 18 to 30 in good health. V is TRBV5-1 and J is TRBJ1-5; 7 positions agree with TRBD1. CDR3 sequence: CASSPGTANQPQHF. CDR3 DNA sequence: TGCGCCAGCAGCCCGGGGACAGCAAATCAGCCCCAGCATTTT.